The source of this T cell receptor (beta chain) is a study of tumor-infiltrating lymphocytes in primary liver carcinoma. General study findings and limits: Lesser overlap characterized tumor-adjacent and tumor-blood pairs relative to tumor region pairs. The samples were not sorted (they were bulk), so CD4+ and CD8+ repertoires were not compared.

This clonotype was counted ten times or more. What it binds is not known. They got blood RNA out of unsorted whole blood and also pulled out germline DNA. The germline V gene has CDR1 MNHEY and CDR2 SVGAGI. The CDR3 consists of 12 residues. Trimming pared 8 bases from V and 5 bases from J, leaving 12 bases between. TCR beta cDNA was reverse-transcribed from 450 to 500 ng of total RNA. The reaction used a constant-region primer and ProtoScript II reverse transcriptase. Researchers made the TCR beta libraries by running three nested multiplex PCR rounds with slightly modified ARM-PCR. It was with TRBV1-TRBV30 forward primers and a C-beta reverse primer that the first two PCR rounds were run, at around 9 cycles each. MiXCR was run by TCRdb on the multiplex PCR reads, yielding one entry per CDR3 protein. The sample consists of a few hundred thousand distinct CDR3 sequences, approximately 58% of them appearing once.

The receptor comes from a woman aged 25 to 39 with primary liver carcinoma and hepatitis B virus infection. The sample was peripheral blood. The rearrangement uses TRBV6-5 and TRBJ1-1, with D maybe TRBD1 (6 bases). CDR3 region: CASDIGGTEAFF. The DNA for the CDR3 is TGTGCCAGCGATATAGGGGGTACTGAAGCTTTCTTT.